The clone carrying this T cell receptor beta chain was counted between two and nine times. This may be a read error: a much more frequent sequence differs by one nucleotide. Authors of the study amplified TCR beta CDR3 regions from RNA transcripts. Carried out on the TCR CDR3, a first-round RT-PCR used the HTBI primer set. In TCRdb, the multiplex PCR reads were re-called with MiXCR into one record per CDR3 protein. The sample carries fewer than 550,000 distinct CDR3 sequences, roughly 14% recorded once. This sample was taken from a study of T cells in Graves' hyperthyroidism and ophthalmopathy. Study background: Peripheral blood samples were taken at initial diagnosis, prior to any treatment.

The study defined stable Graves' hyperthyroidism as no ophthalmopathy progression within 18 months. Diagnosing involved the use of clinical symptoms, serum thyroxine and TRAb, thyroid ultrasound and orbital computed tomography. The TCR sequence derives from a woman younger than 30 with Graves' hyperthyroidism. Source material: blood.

In nucleotides, the CDR3 is TGTGCCAGCAGTCACCAAGGGGGTTCCCCCTACGAGCAGTGCTTC. Its translation is CASSHQGGSPYEQCF. The rearrangement uses TRBV7-9 and TRBJ2-7; D might be TRBD1 (6 bases). Germline loops: CDR1 SEHNR, CDR2 FQNEAQ (reference sequence). The CDR3 has 15 amino acids.